The clone carrying this TCR beta chain has a count of ten or more. Trimming cost V 4 bases and J 6 bases; bases outside gene matches: 5. The CDR3 has 14 amino acids. Germline V lookup: CDR1 SGHRS, CDR2 YFSETQ. This entry is derived from a study of T cells in Graves' hyperthyroidism and ophthalmopathy. Amplification of TCR beta CDR3 regions used RNA as the template. First-round RT-PCR of the TCR CDR3 relied on the HTBI primer set. One entry per CDR3 protein, called by TCRdb with MiXCR from the multiplex PCR reads. The sample contains about 360,000 distinct CDR3 sequences, roughly 13% of which appear only once.

The receptor's source is a man in his thirties or forties with Graves' hyperthyroidism that later progressed to Graves' ophthalmopathy. Specimen: blood. The genes are TRBV5-1 and TRBJ2-1, with 9 bases lining up with TRBD1. In DNA form, the CDR3 reads TGCGCCAGCAGCGCCGGGACAGGGTTCAATGAGCAGTTCTTC. This codes for CASSAGTGFNEQFF.